What follows is one T cell receptor (beta chain) and its context. This sample stems from a study of patients and donors after allogeneic stem cell transplantation. TCRdb ran MiXCR on the RT-PCR reads and lists one entry per CDR3 protein. The sample carries 900,000 to 1,000,000 distinct CDR3 sequences, 18% recorded once. This CDR3 is 16 amino acids long. The V end was cut by 2 bases, the J end by 0 bases, with 11 bases between. Germline CDR1 is MNHEY and CDR2 is SVGAGI. This chain joins TRBV6-5 and TRBJ1-3; D may be TRBD1 (5 bases). The sequenced material came from blood, either unsorted or a sorted T cell fraction (not recorded which). The clonotype was recovered from a human donor who was either an allogeneic HSCT recipient or a stem cell or donor lymphocyte infusion donor (not recorded which). It is not recorded whose cells these are; they may come from a transplant donor. The DNA for the CDR3 is TGTGCCAGCAGTTACGACAGACTCAACTCTGGAAACACCATATATTTT. Translation gives CASSYDRLNSGNTIYF.